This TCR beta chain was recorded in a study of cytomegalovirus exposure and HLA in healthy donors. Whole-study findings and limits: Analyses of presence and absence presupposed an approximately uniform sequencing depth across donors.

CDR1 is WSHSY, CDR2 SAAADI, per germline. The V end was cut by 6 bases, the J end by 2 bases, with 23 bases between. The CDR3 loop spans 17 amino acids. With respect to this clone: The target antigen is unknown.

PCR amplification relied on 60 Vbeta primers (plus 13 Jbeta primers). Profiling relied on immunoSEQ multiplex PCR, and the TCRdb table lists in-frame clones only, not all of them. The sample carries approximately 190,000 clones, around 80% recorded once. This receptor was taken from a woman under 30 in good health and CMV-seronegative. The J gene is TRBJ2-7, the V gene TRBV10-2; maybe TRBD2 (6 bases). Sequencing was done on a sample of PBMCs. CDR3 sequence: CASSHLRLDKSPYEQYF. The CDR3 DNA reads TGCGCCAGCAGCCACCTTCGACTAGATAAGTCCCCCTACGAGCAGTACTTC.